This T cell receptor beta chain was sequenced during a study of blood T cell repertoires in COVID-19. Study overall: Sites across the United States, Italy and Spain contributed samples from acute and convalescent COVID-19. The analysed material was cDNA or gDNA that came from T cells, B-cell-depleted T cells, or PBMCs.

CDR3 length equals 15 residues. The germline gives CDR1 SGHDT, CDR2 YYEEEE. Losses at the gene ends were 3 bases for V and 5 bases for J; bases not matched to a gene: 10. Original processing methods: By means of reference gene primer amplification, nucleated cell counts were estimated. Method: immunoSEQ multiplex PCR; TCRdb's copy keeps in-frame clones and lacks some. V and J calls and clone size are as listed in that table; D and trimming were resolved from the DNA. Of about 120,000 clones in the sample, about 79% are singletons; the top ten hold approximately 16%. This clone was seen a handful of times.

Sequenced material: peripheral blood. This TCR was sampled from a woman aged 80 or over with active or convalescent COVID-19. The V call is TRBV5-6, the J call TRBJ1-1; TRBD1 matches at 7 bases. The DNA for the CDR3 is TGTGCCAGCAGCTCAGCAGGGGGGATGATGACTGAAGCTTTCTTT. Amino acid sequence: CASSSAGGMMTEAFF.